The subject of this entry is one T cell receptor beta chain. Under the authors' procedure: Reference gene primer amplification yielded estimated nucleated cell counts. TCRdb keeps only in-frame clones here, not all; method: immunoSEQ multiplex PCR. D and trimming were read from the DNA, whereas the V and J calls and clone size are those reported in that table. Here the sample spans over 120,000 clones, approximately 89% being singletons. The CDR3 loop spans 14 amino acids. CDR1 and CDR2 (germline): LNHNV, YYDKDF (reference sequence). J gave up 2 bases and V 4 bases, and 1 base lay outside the gene matches. This entry belongs to a study of blood T cell repertoires in COVID-19. As for the study in general: COVID-19 samples from acute and convalescent phases originated in the United States, Italy and Spain.

The chain uses TRBV15 and TRBJ2-1; 8 nucleotides align to TRBD1. This receptor was obtained from a human donor in a cohort sampled during active COVID-19. The sequencing sample was made of peripheral blood. CDR3 coding DNA: TGTGCCACCAGCATACAGGGGGCCTACAATGAGCAGTTCTTC. As protein: CATSIQGAYNEQFF.